The rows below give T cell receptor beta chains drawn from one sample of a study of control samples from healthy donors and cancer patients. Clones were read by immunoSEQ multiplex PCR, and TCRdb kept only the in-frame ones, dropping some. The sample has 70,000 or so clones; roughly 86% are singletons. Specimen: PBMCs. The receptors stem from a man in his fifties or sixties with lung cancer. Each CDR3 is given with its conserved first and last residue. A D gene is named only where the DNA matches it firmly. Only some rows state a clone size, as once, few, many or a class for expanded clones.

D gene	clone size	V gene	J gene	CDR3 length	CDR3 DNA	CDR3 protein
.	few	TRBV24-1	TRBJ2-3	16	TGTGCCACCAGTGATAGGGACTGGGTGCGCACAGATACGCAGTATTTT	CATSDRDWVRTDTQYF
.	.	TRBV6-2/TRBV6-3	TRBJ1-5	16	TGTGCCAGCAGTTACGGGCAGCTCTATAGCAATCAGCCCCAGCATTTT	CASSYGQLYSNQPQHF
.	once	TRBV18	TRBJ2-1	14	TGTGCCAGCTCACCGATGGGGTCCTACAATGAGCAGTTCTTC	CASSPMGSYNEQFF
.	.	TRBV6-6	TRBJ2-6	15	TGTGCCAGCAGTTCCTGGGGCACCGGGGCCAACGTCCTGACTTTC	CASSSWGTGANVLTF
TRBD1	few	TRBV11-2	TRBJ1-1	15	TGTGCCAGCAGCCCCCTCGGGGAGGGGGCCGCTGAAGCTTTCTTT	CASSPLGEGAAEAFF
TRBD1	.	TRBV5-4	TRBJ2-7	14	TGTGCCAGCAGCCCGGGACAGGGAACCCACGAGCAGTACTTC	CASSPGQGTHEQYF
TRBD1	.	TRBV25-1	TRBJ1-2	15	TGTGCCAGCAGTGAACCGGGACAGTTTATCTATGGCTACACCTTC	CASSEPGQFIYGYTF
.	once	TRBV6-5	TRBJ2-2	14	TGTGCCAGCATCGACATCACCTCTACCGGGGAGCTGTTTTTT	CASIDITSTGELFF
.	.	TRBV7-2	TRBJ1-4	15	TGTGCCAGCAGCTTTACAGTCTCAACTAATGAAAAACTGTTTTTT	CASSFTVSTNEKLFF
.	once	TRBV6-5	TRBJ2-7	14	TGTGCCAGCAGTTACTCTGCTAGCGAGAACGAGCAGTACTTC	CASSYSASENEQYF
TRBD1	.	TRBV5-5	TRBJ2-5	17	TGTGCCAGCAGCTTGCCCGGGACAGAAGCTGCCGGAGAGACCCAGTACTTC	CASSLPGTEAAGETQYF
.	few	TRBV19	TRBJ2-1	13	TGTGCCAGTAGCCAGGGCGTCGGGGCGACTGAGTTCTTC	CASSQGVGATEFF
.	few	TRBV7-9	TRBJ1-4	15	TGTGCCAGCAGCTTATCCCAGGGAGCAAATGAAAAACTGTTTTTT	CASSLSQGANEKLFF
TRBD2	.	TRBV6-5	TRBJ2-5	15	TGTGCCAGCAGGGCGGGACTAGCGGGGGAAGAGACCCAGTACTTC	CASRAGLAGEETQYF
.	.	TRBV12-5	TRBJ1-1	15	TGTGCTAGTGGTTTAGTGGCAGCCAAGAACACTGAAGCTTTCTTT	CASGLVAAKNTEAFF
.	once	TRBV3-1/TRBV3-2	TRBJ1-2	15	TGTGCCAGCAGCTGGCAAGATCGGAGGGGGGGTGACTACACCTTC	CASSWQDRRGGDYTF
.	.	TRBV12-3/TRBV12-4	TRBJ1-2	11	TGTGCCAGCAGTCGGGGGGGAGGCTACACCTTC	CASSRGGGYTF
TRBD1	.	TRBV28	TRBJ2-2	14	TGTGCCAGCAGAAGACAGGGATCCACCGGGGAGCTGTTTTTT	CASRRQGSTGELFF
.	.	TRBV20-1	TRBJ2-1	11	TGCAGTGCTAGGTCCCCCGCTGAGCAGTTCTTC	CSARSPAEQFF
.	few	TRBV18	TRBJ2-2	11	TGTGCCACGGCGGACACCGGGGAGCTGTTTTTT	CATADTGELFF
.	.	TRBV5-1	TRBJ2-1	15	TGCGCCAGCAGCTTACCGGGCTACTCCTACAATGAGCAGTTCTTC	CASSLPGYSYNEQFF
.	.	TRBV18	TRBJ2-3	13	TGTGCCAGCTCCACGGGGGCCACAGATACGCAGTATTTT	CASSTGATDTQYF
.	.	TRBV6-5	TRBJ1-6	14	TGTGCCAGCAGTTATAGCGGCGTTAATTCACCCCTCCACTTT	CASSYSGVNSPLHF
.	.	TRBV1	TRBJ2-3	17	TGCACCAGCAGCCGTAGCGGGGGGGCCGGAGTCACAGATACGCAGTATTTT	CTSSRSGGAGVTDTQYF
.	few	TRBV5-4	TRBJ1-5	15	TGTGCCAGCAGCTTGGGGGCGGGGCCCAATCAGCCCCAGCATTTT	CASSLGAGPNQPQHF
.	.	TRBV3-1/TRBV3-2	TRBJ1-2	15	TGTGCCAGCAGCCCGAGACAGGACCCCTTGGGGGGCTACACCTTC	CASSPRQDPLGGYTF
.	few	TRBV3-1/TRBV3-2	TRBJ1-3	11	TGTGCCAGCAGCCTTCGAAACACCATATATTTT	CASSLRNTIYF
.	.	TRBV2	TRBJ1-5	14	TGTGCCAGCACAGGGCTTTATAGCAATCAGCCCCAGCATTTT	CASTGLYSNQPQHF
.	.	TRBV5-1	TRBJ1-1	16	TGCGCCAGCAGCTTTTCCCCGGGACCGAAGAACACTGAAGCTTTCTTT	CASSFSPGPKNTEAFF
.	.	TRBV10-3	TRBJ1-2	13	TGTGCCATCAGATTGGACCAAGTGGGGGGCTACACCTTC	CAIRLDQVGGYTF
.	.	TRBV29-1	TRBJ1-4	13	TGCAGCGTTGAAAGGTTCGGGGATGAAAAACTGTTTTTT	CSVERFGDEKLFF
.	once	TRBV7-3	TRBJ2-5	15	TGTGCCAGCAGCTTAACGGGAACAGGAACAGAGACCCAGTACTTC	CASSLTGTGTETQYF
TRBD2	.	TRBV6-5	TRBJ2-5	16	TGTGCCAGCAGTTACTCACGCGGGGGAGCACAAGAGACCCAGTACTTC	CASSYSRGGAQETQYF
.	.	TRBV4-1	TRBJ1-6	13	TGCGCCAGCAGCCACCCGGTTGATTCACCCCTCCACTTT	CASSHPVDSPLHF
.	.	TRBV9	TRBJ2-3	19	TGTGCCAGCAGCGTCGCTACCATGGGCGCGGGGGCTTTATCGGATACGCAGTATTTT	CASSVATMGAGALSDTQYF
TRBD1	.	TRBV5-1	TRBJ2-2	17	TGCGCCAGCAGCCGGCCCGAGGGGACAGGCTACACCGGGGAGCTGTTTTTT	CASSRPEGTGYTGELFF
.	.	TRBV3-1/TRBV3-2	TRBJ1-2	13	TGTGCCAGCAGCCAAGGGATCGAGTACGGCTACACCTTC	CASSQGIEYGYTF
.	.	TRBV6-5	TRBJ2-1	15	TGTGCCAGCAGTCGTCAGGGGTTTTCCTACAATGAGCAGTTCTTC	CASSRQGFSYNEQFF
.	.	TRBV9	TRBJ1-4	15	TGTGCCAGCAGCTTAACGACAGCCCTCTCTGAAAAACTGTTTTTT	CASSLTTALSEKLFF
.	.	TRBV7-9	TRBJ1-2	12	TGTGCCAGCAATCAGGGCAACTATGGCTACACCTTC	CASNQGNYGYTF
TRBD1	medium-sized	TRBV20-1	TRBJ1-2	15	TGCAGTGCTAGTCCTCCGGGACAGGGTCGAGGAGGCTACACCTTC	CSASPPGQGRGGYTF
.	.	TRBV2	TRBJ1-4	14	TGTGCCAGCAGATCCACAGAAAATAATGAAAAACTGTTTTTT	CASRSTENNEKLFF
.	.	TRBV9	TRBJ2-1	12	TGTGCCAGCAGCGTAGGGTACAATGAGCAGTTCTTC	CASSVGYNEQFF
.	.	TRBV6-5	TRBJ2-5	11	TGTGCCAGCAGTAGAAAAGAGACCCAGTACTTC	CASSRKETQYF
TRBD2	.	TRBV24-1	TRBJ2-3	17	TGTGCCACCAGTGACCGTGGCCGGGGGGTTAGCACAGATACGCAGTATTTT	CATSDRGRGVSTDTQYF
TRBD1	.	TRBV14	TRBJ2-7	16	TGTGCCAGCAGCCAAGTTTTAGGACAGGGGCCAAACGAGCAGTACTTC	CASSQVLGQGPNEQYF
.	.	TRBV10-1	TRBJ1-1	14	TGCGCCAGCAGGCCTGAGGGCCGGGACACTGAAGCTTTCTTT	CASRPEGRDTEAFF
.	few	TRBV6-1	TRBJ1-4	13	TGTGCCAGCAGTGAACAGGGCCACGAAAAACTGTTTTTT	CASSEQGHEKLFF
.	.	TRBV7-2	TRBJ1-2	13	TGTGCCAGCAGCTTTGGGGTTGAGTCAGGCTACACCTTC	CASSFGVESGYTF
.	.	TRBV9	TRBJ1-4	15	TGTGCCAGCAGCGCCGCGGGGGGGCTTGATGAAAAACTGTTTTTT	CASSAAGGLDEKLFF
TRBD2	.	TRBV5-8	TRBJ2-3	17	TGTGCCAGCAGCTTGAATTCGGGAGGGTCTAGCACAGATACGCAGTATTTT	CASSLNSGGSSTDTQYF
.	.	TRBV3-1/TRBV3-2	TRBJ1-1	14	TGTGCCAGCAGCCACGGCAGGGCGGGGACTGAAGCTTTCTTT	CASSHGRAGTEAFF
.	.	TRBV18	TRBJ1-1	15	TGTGCCAGCTCACCACACAAGGGAGGGGACACTGAAGCTTTCTTT	CASSPHKGGDTEAFF
.	.	TRBV14	TRBJ1-4	16	TGTGCCAGCAGCCGCCGCAGGGATGCAACTAATGAAAAACTGTTTTTT	CASSRRRDATNEKLFF
TRBD1	.	TRBV5-4	TRBJ2-1	16	TGTGCCAGCAGCCCGACTCCAGGGGGCGCCGACAATGAGCAGTTCTTC	CASSPTPGGADNEQFF
.	.	TRBV7-8	TRBJ1-1	14	TGTGCCAGCAGCCCCATCACGTTGAACACTGAAGCTTTCTTT	CASSPITLNTEAFF
TRBD1	few	TRBV6-5	TRBJ2-5	15	TGTGCCAGCAGGAACCGTAATTTACAGGGGGAGACCCAGTACTTC	CASRNRNLQGETQYF